This TCR beta chain was observed in a study of cytomegalovirus exposure and HLA in healthy donors. Findings of the study overall: Reports state that TCR beta sequences accurately predicted most subjects' HLA-A and HLA-B alleles. When presence/absence was analysed, sequencing depth was taken to be roughly uniform across donors. Beyond CMV serostatus, there was no information to go on about immune exposure.

The PCR was carried out with 60 Vbeta primers and 13 Jbeta primers. Some clones are missing from TCRdb's copy, which holds only in-frame ones; the method was immunoSEQ multiplex PCR. Among approximately 300,000 clones listed, roughly four fifths were seen once. Nominally healthy donors were sampled, though unrecorded immune exposures were likely. Per germline, CDR1 KGHSH and CDR2 LQKENI. The CDR3 contains 14 residues. The ends were cut back, 6 bases at V and 4 bases at J, with 13 bases in the middle. Comments on this clone: What it binds is unknown.

Sequencing input: PBMCs. The clonotype was recovered from a woman between 35 and 50 years old in good health and CMV-seropositive. The chain recombines TRBV18 with TRBJ1-5, with a tentative D call TRBD1 (6 bases). The CDR3 sequence is CASSPTGGNQPQHF. CDR3 in DNA: TGTGCCAGCTCCCCGACAGGCGGGAATCAGCCCCAGCATTTT.